These 23 T cell receptor beta chains came from one sample sequenced in a study of cytomegalovirus exposure and HLA in healthy donors. The data were produced by immunoSEQ multiplex PCR, yet TCRdb's version contains in-frame clones alone and is incomplete. Here the sample spans around 250,000 clones, about 90% being singletons. Sequences were obtained from PBMCs. The receptor set was obtained from a woman aged 18-29 years in good health and CMV-seronegative.

V and J are TRBV27 and TRBJ2-1; weak D call: TRBD2 (5 bases). The ends were cut back, 3 bases at V and 0 bases at J, with 9 bases in the middle. This CDR3 comprises 15 residues. CDR1 MNHEY and CDR2 SMNVEV come from the germline V gene (reference sequence). The CDR3 DNA sequence: TGTGCCAGCAGTTTCCCTGGGAGCTCCTACAATGAGCAGTTCTTC. Translation: CASSFPGSSYNEQFF.

The chain joins TRBV2 to TRBJ2-3; D not certain. This CDR3 has 16 residues. Germline V lookup: CDR1 SNHLY, CDR2 FYNNEI. The ends were cut back, 4 bases at V and 0 bases at J, with 14 bases in the middle. The CDR3 DNA follows: TGTGCCAGCAGTGTGGAGCTTCCTTCTAGCACAGATACGCAGTATTTT. It translates to CASSVELPSSTDTQYF. Full variable domain (rest looked up from reference TRBV2 and TRBJ2-3): EPEVTQTPSHQVTQMGQEVILRCVPISNHLYFYWYRQILGQKVEFLVSFYNNEISEKSEIFDDQFSVERPDGSNFTLKIRSTKLEDSAMYFCASSVELPSSTDTQYFGPGTRLTVL.

Only one count was recorded for this clone. The chain carries TRBV7-7 and TRBJ2-1; 7 nucleotides align to TRBD2. Germline assignment: CDR1 SSHAT and CDR2 FNYEAQ (reference sequence). V was pared by 1 base and J by 7 bases, with 1 base of the junction left unmatched. The CDR3 runs 13 residues. This CDR3 is CASSLGGGNEQFF. The DNA for the CDR3 is TGTGCCAGCAGCTTAGGCGGGGGAAATGAGCAGTTCTTC.

The CDR3: CASSKFFGSEQYV. In DNA, the CDR3 is TGTGCCAGCTCTAAATTCTTTGGTAGCGAGCAGTACGTC. The rearrangement links TRBV27 to TRBJ2-7; D remains ambiguous. Germline CDR1 reads MNHEY; CDR2 reads SMNVEV (reference sequence). Trimming left V 8 bases short and J 6 bases short, with 17 bases between. The CDR3 has 13 amino acids.

The rearrangement joins TRBV28 to TRBJ2-3, with 9 positions matching TRBD2. Germline V lookup: CDR1 MDHEN, CDR2 SYDVKM. V trimming: 4 bases; J trimming: 1 base; junction bases outside the gene matches: 3. CDR3 length: 15 residues. The CDR3 reads CASSSAGGGTDTQYF. CDR3 DNA sequence: TGTGCCAGCAGTTCTGCGGGGGGGGGCACAGATACGCAGTATTTT.

The sample holds a few counts of this clone. Relative to the germline gene, one junction end is altered; a read error may explain this. The rearrangement uses TRBV6-5 and TRBJ2-7, with a possible D match to TRBD1 (6 bases). Germline CDR1 reads MNHEY; CDR2 reads SVGAGI. CDR3 length equals 12 residues. The CDR3 DNA follows: TGTGCCAGCAGTAACTCCAGGGGAGAGCAGTACTTC. Its protein is CASSNSRGEQYF.

The CDR3 reads CASSLRTGENTEAFF. The CDR3 DNA sequence: TGTGCCAGCAGCTTAAGGACAGGGGAGAACACTGAAGCTTTCTTT. This sequence joins TRBV11-2 and TRBJ1-1, with 9 bases identical to TRBD1. There are 15 residues in the CDR3. Trimming took 2 bases from V and 1 from J; bases not matched to a gene: 2. Per germline, CDR1 SGHAT and CDR2 FQNNGV.

The gene calls are TRBV9 and TRBJ2-7; possibly TRBD2 for D (7 bases). V lost 7 bases and J lost 0, with 14 bases in between. The germline CDR1 and CDR2 sequences are SGDLS and YYNGEE. The CDR3 spans 14 residues. CDR3 sequence reads: CASAGEGVSYEQYF. CDR3 sequence (DNA): TGTGCCAGCGCAGGGGAGGGGGTCTCCTACGAGCAGTACTTC.

CDR3 sequence (DNA): TGTGCCAGCAGCTTGGGACAGGGGGAAGGAGATACGCAGTATTTT. Its translation: CASSLGQGEGDTQYF. V gene TRBV5-5 combines with J gene TRBJ2-3, with 9 bases identical to TRBD1. The CDR3 extends over 15 amino acids. The V gene's germline CDR1 is SGHKS and CDR2 YYEKEE (reference sequence). Losses at the gene ends were 0 bases for V and 5 bases for J; bases not matched to a gene: 4.

This chain joins TRBV19 and TRBJ1-1; D is ambiguous. Per germline, CDR1 LNHDA and CDR2 SQIVND (reference sequence). CDR3 length: 14 amino acids. V lost 6 bases, J lost 1 base, and 12 bases lay in between. This CDR3 reads CASSPDIGNTEAFF. The CDR3 DNA sequence: TGTGCCAGTAGCCCAGACATCGGGAACACTGAAGCTTTCTTT.

The V call is TRBV7-8, the J call TRBJ2-1; 7 bases are a match to TRBD1. Germline V gene data show CDR1 as SGHVS and CDR2 as FQNEAQ. Trimming took 0 bases from V and 9 from J; bases not matched to a gene: 5. This CDR3 comprises 14 residues. CDR3 sequence: CASSLASRGSEQFF. The CDR3 bases are TGTGCCAGCAGCTTAGCGTCCAGGGGGAGTGAGCAGTTCTTC. Drawing the rest from reference TRBV7-8 and TRBJ2-1, the complete variable domain is GAGVSQSPRYKVAKRGQDVALRCDPISGHVSLFWYQQALGQGPEFLTYFQNEAQLDKSGLPSDRFFAERPEGSVSTLKIQRTQQEDSAVYLCASSLASRGSEQFFGPGTRLTVL.

The chain is built from TRBV5-8 and TRBJ2-2, with TRBD1 as a possible D gene (5 bases). This CDR3 spans 16 amino acids. CDR1 is SGHTS and CDR2 is YDEGEE in the germline V gene. Trimming shortened V by 1 base and J by 0 bases, and 10 bases separated the two germline ends. Written as DNA, the CDR3 is TGTGCCAGCAGCTTGCATACAGGCGCGAACACCGGGGAGCTGTTTTTT. Amino acids: CASSLHTGANTGELFF.

CDR3 nucleotide sequence: TGTGCCAGCTCACCACGGCAGGTGAACTTGGCGGAGACCCAGTACTTC. Encoded protein: CASSPRQVNLAETQYF. The gene calls are TRBV18 and TRBJ2-5, with D unresolved. The CDR3 runs to 16 residues. Trimming left V 1 base short and J 5 bases short, with 17 bases between. CDR1 is KGHSH, CDR2 LQKENI, per germline.

The chain links TRBV27 to TRBJ2-5, with TRBD2 matching 10 bases. The V gene's germline CDR1 is MNHEY and CDR2 SMNVEV (reference sequence). V lost 2 bases to trimming and J lost 6 bases; unmatched junction nucleotides: 6. CDR3 length equals 15 residues. Here the CDR3 reads CASSLLAGVGKTQYF. The DNA of the CDR3 is TGTGCCAGCAGTTTACTAGCGGGGGTGGGGAAGACCCAGTACTTC.

This rearrangement joins TRBV11-2 to TRBJ1-1, with D possibly TRBD1 on 6 matching bases. V gave up 3 bases and J gave up 4 bases, with 12 bases separating them. CDR1 is SGHAT, CDR2 FQNNGV, per germline. The CDR3 totals 14 residues. Here the CDR3 reads CASSFTEGVTEAFF. The CDR3 region has the DNA TGTGCCAGCAGCTTTACCGAGGGGGTCACTGAAGCTTTCTTT.

The CDR3 here is CASSPPTGGLVEETQYF. DNA of the CDR3: TGTGCCAGCTCACCACCGACAGGGGGCCTTGTTGAAGAGACCCAGTACTTC. The rearrangement uses TRBV18 and TRBJ2-5; 10 bases agree with TRBD1. The CDR3 is 17 amino acids. With 0 bases clipped from V and 3 bases from J, the junction kept 7 bases outside the gene matches. Per the germline V gene, CDR1 is KGHSH and CDR2 is LQKENI.

V and J are TRBV13 and TRBJ2-2; 14 nucleotides align to TRBD2. The germline V gene has CDR1 PRHDT and CDR2 FYEKMQ (reference sequence). This CDR3 region has 16 residues. Germline trimming cut 4 bases from V and 7 bases from J; bases unmatched to any gene: 5. The CDR3 sequence: CASSSTSGGENGELFF. CDR3 nucleotides: TGTGCCAGCAGCTCGACTAGCGGGGGGGAAAACGGGGAGCTGTTTTTT.

This chain links TRBV28 with TRBJ1-2; unclear D gene. CDR1 and CDR2 (germline): MDHEN, SYDVKM. The V gene lost 3 bases and the J gene lost 0 bases, with 14 bases spanning the gap. The CDR3 sequence is 16 residues long. CDR3 sequence (DNA): TGTGCCAGCAGTTTTGGCGGAGACCTTACTAACTATGGCTACACCTTC. Translating it yields CASSFGGDLTNYGYTF.

This chain connects TRBV14 to TRBJ2-1; D might be TRBD1 (5 bases). CDR1 is SGHDN, CDR2 FVKESK, per germline. Trimming took 6 bases from V and 2 from J, leaving 17 bases between them. The CDR3 extends over 16 amino acids. CDR3 loop: CASRPTAGLPYNEQFF. CDR3 nucleotides: TGTGCCAGCAGACCAACAGCAGGGTTACCCTACAATGAGCAGTTCTTC.

This chain connects TRBV6-5 to TRBJ1-1, with 8 bases matching TRBD1. After removal of 6 bases from V and 3 bases from J, the junction contained 9 bases not matched to a gene. The germline gives CDR1 MNHEY, CDR2 SVGAGI. The CDR3 is 15 amino acids. CDR3 amino acids: CASSPRAGGYTEAFF. DNA of the CDR3: TGTGCCAGCAGCCCCAGGGCAGGGGGCTACACTGAAGCTTTCTTT.

This sequence joins TRBV7-9 and TRBJ2-3; 11 nucleotides align to TRBD2. Germline V gene lookup returns CDR1 SEHNR and CDR2 FQNEAQ (reference sequence). The V gene end was trimmed by 6 bases and the J gene end by 2 bases; junction bases not matched to a gene: 7. The CDR3 has 16 amino acids. This chain's CDR3 is CASSDTSGGYTDTQYF. Here the CDR3 DNA reads TGTGCCAGCAGTGACACTAGCGGGGGCTACACAGATACGCAGTATTTT.

This clone was seen more than once but under ten times. The V call is TRBV30, the J call TRBJ2-7, with D possibly being TRBD1 (5 bases). V lost 4 bases and J 4 bases, leaving 8 bases between the germline ends. Germline assignment: CDR1 GTSNPN and CDR2 SVGIG (reference sequence). The CDR3 has 11 amino acids. CDR3 nucleotides: TGTGCCTGGATTAGGGGATACGAGCAGTACTTC. Translating gives CAWIRGYEQYF.

The V call is TRBV27, the J call TRBJ1-5; D perhaps matches TRBD1 (5 bases). This CDR3 spans 15 amino acids. CDR1 MNHEY and CDR2 SMNVEV come from the germline V gene (reference sequence). V lost 5 bases and J 6 bases, leaving 17 bases between the germline ends. The CDR3 DNA is TGTGCCAGCAGTGCCCACCGGACACTTGGTCAGCCCCAGCATTTT. It specifies CASSAHRTLGQPQHF.